The sequence of this TCR beta chain was determined in a study of metastatic and nonmetastatic thyroid tumors. On the study more broadly: Patients with malignant and benign thyroid disease provided blood and tumor or nodule tissue, whose repertoires were compared. Overall study results and limits: Significantly greater TCR beta diversity was reportedly found in malignant thyroid tumors than in benign nodules (in blood and tumor).

This clone was observed at least ten times. The antigen remains unidentified. The ends were cut back, 0 bases at V and 6 bases at J, with 15 bases in the middle. Germline values: CDR1 KGHSH, CDR2 LQKENI. The CDR3 is made up of 16 amino acids. The authors' processing: A papillary thyroid cancer distant-metastasis classifier was built from CDR3 differences across clinicopathological groups. TCRdb reprocessed the PCR reads using MiXCR. TCRdb, not the original authors, processed these V and J calls. The table has about 21,000 clones, approximately 16% seen once. No treatment of any kind had been given to any patient before thyroid surgery.

The sample was blood. This sequence was found in a male donor with papillary thyroid cancer or a benign thyroid nodule (not recorded which). Some clones in this sample may be carry-over from other donors' samples. The J gene is TRBJ2-1, the V gene TRBV18; D gene ambiguous. CDR3 nucleotide sequence: TGTGCCAGCTCACCACCTGTGGCGGTTGATGCCAATGAGCAGTTCTTC. Translated, it gives CASSPPVAVDANEQFF.